A single sample is the source of the 8 T cell receptor beta chains below, sequenced in a study of CXCR3-negative and CXCR3-positive naive CD8 T cells (dated by TCRdb to the late 2010s). These reads were obtained on a NextSeq 550. The Human TCR Profiling Kit (MiLaboratory) was used to make UMI-labeled 5' RACE TRB cDNA libraries. Each CDR3 protein sequence appears as one entry after TCRdb reprocessed the reads, and no DNA is included. The sample's own table lists tens of thousands of distinct CDR3 sequences. The ten largest clones take up 1.5% to 2% of the sample. The material sequenced was naive CXCR3- CD8+ T cells from blood. What the cell subset or site label conveys for this sample: CD45RO-CCR7+CD27+CD95- naive CD8+ T cells lacking CXCR3 (TNR3-). These receptors came from a human donor in good health. Some clones in this sample may be carry-over from other donors' samples.

The gene calls are TRBV14 and TRBJ2-5; the TCRdb call, TRBD2, lacks DNA for checking. The germline V gene has CDR1 SGHDN and CDR2 FVKESK. This CDR3 contains 14 residues. The CDR3 spells CASSQDGGMETQYF.

V gene TRBV6-6 combines with J gene TRBJ2-3; checking the TCRdb D call of TRBD2 is not possible without DNA. CDR3 length: 16 residues. From germline, CDR1 is MNHNY and CDR2 SVGAGI (reference sequence). This CDR3 reads CASTGPATTGTDTQYF.

This chain joins TRBV28 and TRBJ2-7; lacking DNA, the TRBD1 call made by TCRdb goes unchecked. CDR1 and CDR2 from the germline V gene are MDHEN and SYDVKM. The CDR3 length is 13 residues. The CDR3 sequence: CASSLGDPYEQYF.

The V call is TRBV7-8, the J call TRBJ2-1; the D gene TCRdb calls, TRBD2, cannot be checked with no DNA. Looked up from germline, CDR1 is SGHVS and CDR2 is FQNEAQ. The CDR3 runs to 15 residues. The CDR3 loop reads CASSSGTSGRNEQFF.

The gene calls are TRBV5-1 and TRBJ2-7; TCRdb designates TRBD2, a call that cannot be tested without DNA. CDR1 is SGHRS, CDR2 YFSETQ, per germline. This CDR3 has 13 amino acids. Here the CDR3 reads CASSLGPSGEQYF.

This chain uses TRBV29-1 with TRBJ1-2. Germline V gene sequence: CDR1 SQVTM, CDR2 ANQGSEA. This CDR3 has 11 amino acids. The CDR3: CSVETSYGYTF.

The chain employs TRBV29-1 and TRBJ2-5; the TCRdb D gene call, TRBD1, has no DNA to confirm it. The germline gives CDR1 SQVTM, CDR2 ANQGSEA. The CDR3 contains 12 residues. The CDR3 loop reads CSVLGGEETQYF.

The chain recombines TRBV7-8 with TRBJ2-3; there is no DNA to check the TCRdb D call of TRBD1. CDR1 is SGHVS and CDR2 is FQNEAQ in the germline V gene. The CDR3 spans 15 residues. CDR3 sequence: CASSLGDSSTDTQYF.